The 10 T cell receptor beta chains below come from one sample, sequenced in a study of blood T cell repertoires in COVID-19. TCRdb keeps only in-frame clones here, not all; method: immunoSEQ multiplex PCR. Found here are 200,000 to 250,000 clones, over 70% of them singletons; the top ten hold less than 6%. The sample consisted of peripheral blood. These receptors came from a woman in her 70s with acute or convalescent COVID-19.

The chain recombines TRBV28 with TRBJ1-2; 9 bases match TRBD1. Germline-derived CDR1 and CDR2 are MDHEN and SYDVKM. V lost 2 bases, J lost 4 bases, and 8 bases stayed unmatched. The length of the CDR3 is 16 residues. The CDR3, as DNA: TGTGCCAGCAGTTTAAGGCATTGGACAGGGGCCTATGGCTACACCTTC. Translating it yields CASSLRHWTGAYGYTF.

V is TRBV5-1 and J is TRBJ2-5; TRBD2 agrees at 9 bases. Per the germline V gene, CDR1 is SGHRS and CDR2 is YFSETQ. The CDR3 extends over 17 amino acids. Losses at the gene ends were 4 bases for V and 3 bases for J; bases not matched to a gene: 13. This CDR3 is CASSRRGGRGPKETQYF. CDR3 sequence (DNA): TGCGCCAGCAGCCGACGGGGCGGGAGGGGGCCGAAAGAGACCCAGTACTTC.

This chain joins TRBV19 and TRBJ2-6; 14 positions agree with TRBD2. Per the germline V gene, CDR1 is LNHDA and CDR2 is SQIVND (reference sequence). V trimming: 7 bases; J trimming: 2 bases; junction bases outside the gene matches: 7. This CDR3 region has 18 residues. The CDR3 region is CASIPTSGRAPGANVLTF. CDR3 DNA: TGTGCCAGTATTCCGACTAGCGGGAGGGCCCCTGGGGCCAACGTCCTGACTTTC.

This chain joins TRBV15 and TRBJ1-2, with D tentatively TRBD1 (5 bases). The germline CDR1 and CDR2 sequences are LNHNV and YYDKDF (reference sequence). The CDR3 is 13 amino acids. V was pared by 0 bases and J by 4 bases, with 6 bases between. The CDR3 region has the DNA TGTGCCACCAGCAGAGACCAGGGCTATGGCTACACCTTC. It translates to CATSRDQGYGYTF.

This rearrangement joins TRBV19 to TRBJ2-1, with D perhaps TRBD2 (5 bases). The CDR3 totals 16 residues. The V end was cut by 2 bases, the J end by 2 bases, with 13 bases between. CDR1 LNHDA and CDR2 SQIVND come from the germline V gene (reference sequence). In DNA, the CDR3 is TGTGCCAGTAGTATAAGCAGCGGAGGAACCTACAATGAGCAGTTCTTC. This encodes CASSISSGGTYNEQFF.

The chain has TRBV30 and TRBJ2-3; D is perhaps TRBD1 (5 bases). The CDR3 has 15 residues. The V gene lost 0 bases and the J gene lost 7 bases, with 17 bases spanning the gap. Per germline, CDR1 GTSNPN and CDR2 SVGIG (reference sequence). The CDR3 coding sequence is TGTGCCTGGAGTGTACAAGGCAGGGCGGATAATACGCAGTATTTT. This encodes CAWSVQGRADNTQYF.

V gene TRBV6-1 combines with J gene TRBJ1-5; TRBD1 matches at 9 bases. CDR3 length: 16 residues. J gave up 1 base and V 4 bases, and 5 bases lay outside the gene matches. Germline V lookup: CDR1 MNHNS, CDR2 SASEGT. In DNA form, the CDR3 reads TGTGCCAGCAGTGCACAGGGGGCTCGGAGCAATCAGCCCCAGCATTTT. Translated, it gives CASSAQGARSNQPQHF.

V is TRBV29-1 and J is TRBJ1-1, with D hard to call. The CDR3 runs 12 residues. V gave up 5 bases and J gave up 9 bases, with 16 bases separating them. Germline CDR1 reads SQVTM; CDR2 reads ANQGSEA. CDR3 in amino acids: CSVSFMAGQAFF. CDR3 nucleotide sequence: TGCAGCGTTAGTTTTATGGCAGGCCAAGCTTTCTTT.

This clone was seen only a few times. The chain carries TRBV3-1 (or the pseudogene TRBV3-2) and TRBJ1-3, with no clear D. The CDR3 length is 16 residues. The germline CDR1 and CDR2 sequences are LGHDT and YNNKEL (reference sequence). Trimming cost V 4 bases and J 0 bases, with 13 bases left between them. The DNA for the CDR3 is TGTGCCAGCAGCCTCACCGCGGGGTTCTCTGGAAACACCATATATTTT. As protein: CASSLTAGFSGNTIYF.

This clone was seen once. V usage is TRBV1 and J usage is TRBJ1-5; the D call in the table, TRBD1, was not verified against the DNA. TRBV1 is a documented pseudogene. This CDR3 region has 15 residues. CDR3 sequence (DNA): TGCACCAGCAGCCAAGGACAAGCATGCAATCAGCCCCAGCATTTT. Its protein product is CTSSQGQACNQPQHF.